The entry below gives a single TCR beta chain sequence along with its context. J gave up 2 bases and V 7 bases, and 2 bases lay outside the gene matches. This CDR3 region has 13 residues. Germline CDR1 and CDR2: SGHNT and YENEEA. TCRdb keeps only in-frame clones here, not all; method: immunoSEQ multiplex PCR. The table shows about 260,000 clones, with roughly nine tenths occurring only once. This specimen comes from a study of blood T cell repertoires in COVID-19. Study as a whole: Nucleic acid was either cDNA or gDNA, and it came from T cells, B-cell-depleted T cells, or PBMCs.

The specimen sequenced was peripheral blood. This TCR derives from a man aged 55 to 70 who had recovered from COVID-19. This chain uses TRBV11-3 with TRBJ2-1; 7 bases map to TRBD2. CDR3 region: CASKSGTYNEQFF. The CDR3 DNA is TGTGCCAGCAAAAGCGGGACCTACAATGAGCAGTTCTTC.